What follows are 23 T cell receptor beta chains derived from one specimen sequenced in a study of cytomegalovirus exposure and HLA in healthy donors. PCR primers comprised 60 Vbeta and 13 Jbeta primers. Sequenced by immunoSEQ multiplex PCR; TCRdb stores in-frame clones only, minus some. The sample has 45,000 to 65,000 clones, roughly 80% seen once. Sequenced material: PBMCs. The receptors derive from a man younger than 40 in good health and CMV-seronegative.

The V gene is TRBV6-6, the J gene TRBJ2-5, with D perhaps matching TRBD1 (6 bases). The J call is doubtful: the DNA matches TRBJ2-7 better. CDR3 size: 14 residues. Germline V CDR1 and CDR2: MNHNY, SVGAGI (reference sequence). CDR3 sequence reads: CASSARTELYEQYF. CDR3 DNA sequence: TGTGCCAGCAGTGCCCGGACAGAGTTATACGAGCAGTACTTC.

The chain is built from TRBV11-2 and TRBJ1-2, with D possibly TRBD1 on 5 matching bases. CDR1 SGHAT and CDR2 FQNNGV come from the germline V gene. V was cut by 1 base and J by 7 bases, with 13 bases left in between. CDR3 size: 14 residues. The DNA for the CDR3 is TGTGCCAGCAGCTTAGCGGGGGTAAAGGGTGGCTACACCTTC. It codes for CASSLAGVKGGYTF.

The chain combines TRBV27 with TRBJ1-1, with a possible D match to TRBD1 (6 bases). The germline V gene has CDR1 MNHEY and CDR2 SMNVEV (reference sequence). V was pared by 5 bases and J by 3 bases, with 16 bases between. CDR3 length: 15 residues. The CDR3 sequence is CASSPTTGRYTEAFF. In DNA, the CDR3 is TGTGCCAGCAGTCCCACGACAGGACGATACACTGAAGCTTTCTTT.

V and J are TRBV9 and TRBJ1-1; D gene ambiguous. V dropped 0 bases and J dropped 0 bases, with 3 bases sitting between them. The CDR3 consists of 13 residues. CDR1 is SGDLS, CDR2 YYNGEE, per germline. DNA for the CDR3: TGTGCCAGCAGCGTAGTATTGAACACTGAAGCTTTCTTT. It encodes CASSVVLNTEAFF.

The chain recombines TRBV19 with TRBJ1-4; 8 bases match TRBD1. Trimming at V came to 10 bases and at J to 8 bases, leaving 12 bases not matched to a gene. Germline CDR1 is LNHDA and CDR2 is SQIVND (reference sequence). There are 14 residues in the CDR3. CDR3: CATAPTGVLEKLFF. The CDR3 DNA is TGTGCCACCGCCCCGACAGGGGTATTGGAAAAACTGTTTTTT. The variable domain in full, with the rest retrieved from reference TRBV19 and TRBJ1-4, is DGGITQSPKYLFRKEGQNVTLSCEQNLNHDAMYWYRQDPGQGLRLIYYSQIVNDFQKGDIAEGYSVSREKKESFPLTVTSAQKNPTAFYLCATAPTGVLEKLFFGSGTQLSVL.

The V gene is TRBV5-5, the J gene TRBJ2-7; TRBD2 matches at 13 bases. V lost 0 bases and J lost 7; bases outside the gene matches: 7. This CDR3 spans 16 amino acids. The germline CDR1 and CDR2 sequences are SGHKS and YYEKEE (reference sequence). CDR3 protein: CASSLGGLAGVSEQYF. CDR3 DNA: TGTGCCAGCAGCTTGGGAGGACTAGCGGGAGTGAGTGAGCAGTACTTC.

This chain uses TRBV30 with TRBJ2-5; 11 bases agree with TRBD2. Germline V gene lookup returns CDR1 GTSNPN and CDR2 SVGIG (reference sequence). The CDR3 consists of 13 residues. Trimming at V came to 4 bases and at J to 5 bases, leaving 3 bases not matched to a gene. The CDR3 loop is CAWIAGGSETQYF. In DNA, the CDR3 is TGTGCCTGGATAGCGGGGGGGTCGGAGACCCAGTACTTC.

V is TRBV18 and J is TRBJ2-4; 8 nucleotides agree with TRBD1. From germline, CDR1 is KGHSH and CDR2 LQKENI. CDR3 length: 13 residues. With 5 bases clipped from V and 5 bases from J, the junction kept 2 bases outside the gene matches. DNA of the CDR3: TGTGCCAGCTCATCGGGACAGGAAAACATTCAGTACTTC. Residues: CASSSGQENIQYF.

This clone came up a few times. The rearrangement links TRBV4-2 to TRBJ1-3, with TRBD1 matching over 9 bases. V lost 4 bases and J lost 8; bases outside the gene matches: 6. The CDR3 sequence is 14 residues long. CDR1 is LGHNA, CDR2 YNFKEQ, per germline. CDR3 residues: CASSPDRGRDTIYF. CDR3 nucleotide sequence: TGTGCCAGCAGCCCCGACAGGGGGAGGGACACCATATATTTT.

This chain connects TRBV7-2 to TRBJ2-1, with 10 bases fitting TRBD2. Trimming at V came to 5 bases and at J to 7 bases, leaving 11 bases not matched to a gene. The germline gives CDR1 SGHTA, CDR2 FQGNSA. This CDR3 comprises 16 residues. The CDR3 DNA reads TGTGCCAGCAGCGCGCAGGCGCTAGCGGGGGAAAATGAGCAGTTCTTC. Encoded protein: CASSAQALAGENEQFF.

The V gene is TRBV7-2, the J gene TRBJ1-3, with D perhaps matching TRBD1 (5 bases). The V gene's germline CDR1 is SGHTA and CDR2 FQGNSA. The V end lost 1 base, the J end lost 1 base, and 8 bases lay between the germline ends. The CDR3 has 15 residues. The CDR3 sequence: CASSLGSGSGNTIYF. CDR3 sequence (DNA): TGTGCCAGCAGCTTAGGATCAGGGTCTGGAAACACCATATATTTT.

The chain is built from TRBV5-6 and TRBJ1-1; no clear D gene. CDR1 is SGHDT and CDR2 is YYEEEE in the germline V gene. V shed 4 bases and J shed 0 bases, with 10 bases lying between them. The CDR3 sequence is 14 residues long. In DNA, the CDR3 is TGTGCCAGCAGCACGAGACGGGTGAACACTGAAGCTTTCTTT. Protein: CASSTRRVNTEAFF.

This chain connects TRBV19 to TRBJ2-3; D perhaps matches TRBD1 (5 bases). V was cut by 8 bases and J by 0 bases, with 12 bases left in between. CDR1 is LNHDA, CDR2 SQIVND, per germline (reference sequence). This CDR3 has 14 amino acids. The CDR3 region is CASRDSSSTDTQYF. The DNA for the CDR3 is TGTGCCAGTCGCGACAGTTCTAGCACAGATACGCAGTATTTT.

V usage is TRBV21-1 and J usage is TRBJ2-7; the table names TRBD1, a call not compared with the DNA. TRBV21-1 is a pseudogene locus. The CDR3 spans 18 residues. The CDR3 region is CASSKLGRRTPGNHERYF. The CDR3 nucleotides read TGTGCCAGCAGCAAATTGGGCCGGCGGACACCAGGGAACCACGAGCGGTACTTC.

The V and J genes are TRBV6-5 and TRBJ1-4; D gene uncertain. The V and J ends lost 0 bases and 10 bases respectively, with 3 bases between them. This CDR3 has 11 residues. Germline CDR1 MNHEY, CDR2 SVGAGI. The CDR3, as DNA: TGTGCCAGCAGTTACTCCGGAAAACTGTTTTTT. The encoded protein is CASSYSGKLFF.

The V gene is TRBV12-5, the J gene TRBJ1-3, with TRBD1 matching 10 bases. V was pared by 3 bases and J by 0 bases, with 17 bases of the junction left unmatched. Germline lookup yields CDR1 LGHNT and CDR2 FRNRAP. CDR3 length: 21 amino acids. The CDR3 sequence is CASGLGIYRDRGKDSGNTIYF. The DNA for the CDR3 is TGTGCTAGTGGTTTAGGTATATACCGGGACAGGGGAAAGGACTCTGGAAACACCATATATTTT.

The table lists this clone with a few counts. The gene calls are TRBV25-1 and TRBJ1-2; D is unresolved. Trimming stripped 5 bases from V and 5 bases from J, with 18 bases between. Germline lookup yields CDR1 MGHDK and CDR2 SYGVNS. The CDR3 extends over 15 amino acids. CDR3 in amino acids: CASSSNRGGLYGYTF. The CDR3 coding sequence is TGTGCCAGCAGTTCAAACCGAGGAGGGCTTTATGGCTACACCTTC.

The V gene is TRBV19, the J gene TRBJ2-4; 9 bases map to TRBD1. Trimming removed 6 bases from V and 7 bases from J; junction bases left unmatched: 10. The CDR3 is 15 amino acids. Per germline, CDR1 LNHDA and CDR2 SQIVND (reference sequence). DNA of the CDR3: TGTGCCAGTAGCGTACCGGGACAGGGAGAGAACATTCAGTACTTC. This translates into CASSVPGQGENIQYF.

The V call is TRBV5-1, the J call TRBJ2-3, with D perhaps TRBD2 (5 bases). CDR3 length equals 14 residues. V lost 2 bases and J lost 3, with 10 bases in between. Germline CDR1 reads SGHRS; CDR2 reads YFSETQ. The DNA for the CDR3 is TGCGCCAGCAGCTTAGAGGGTGGTACAGATACGCAGTATTTT. It codes for CASSLEGGTDTQYF.

CDR3: CASSYVAKNSPLHF. The DNA for the CDR3 is TGTGCCAGCAGTTACGTGGCCAAAAATTCACCCCTCCACTTT. V gene TRBV6-5 combines with J gene TRBJ1-6; D gene uncertain. The germline gives CDR1 MNHEY, CDR2 SVGAGI. The CDR3 is made up of 14 amino acids. Trimming took 2 bases from V and 7 from J, leaving 9 bases between them.

This sequence joins TRBV7-6 and TRBJ2-1; D perhaps matches TRBD2 (5 bases). The V end lost 4 bases, the J end lost 2 bases, and 15 bases lay between the germline ends. This CDR3 has 16 amino acids. The germline V gene has CDR1 SGHVS and CDR2 FNYEAQ. The CDR3 nucleotides are TGTGCCAGCAGCTCGCGTTCTAGCAACCCCTACAATGAGCAGTTCTTC. This gives the protein CASSSRSSNPYNEQFF. The whole variable domain, remainder taken from reference TRBV7-6 and TRBJ2-1, is GAGVSQSPRYKVTKRGQDVALRCDPISGHVSLYWYRQALGQGPEFLTYFNYEAQQDKSGLPNDRFSAERPEGSISTLTIQRTEQRDSAMYRCASSSRSSNPYNEQFFGPGTRLTVL.

Comments on this clone: The germline gene is not matched at one end of the junction; a read error may be the cause. The gene calls are TRBV2 and TRBJ2-4, with a tentative D call TRBD2 (6 bases). CDR3 length: 11 residues. Germline CDR1 SNHLY, CDR2 FYNNEI. CDR3 region: CASMAGNIHHF. For the CDR3, the DNA is TGTGCCAGCATGGCGGGAAACATTCATCACTTC.

This clone was picked up one time. The chain employs TRBV5-6 and TRBJ1-1; a weak D match, TRBD1 (6 bases). There are 15 residues in the CDR3. The germline CDR1 and CDR2 sequences are SGHDT and YYEEEE. The V and J ends lost 4 bases and 2 bases respectively, with 15 bases between them. The CDR3 DNA is TGTGCCAGCAGCCCGGGGGGCTACAGAAACACTGAAGCTTTCTTT. Protein product: CASSPGGYRNTEAFF.